These 28 T cell receptor beta chains were all obtained from the same sample, sequenced in a study of cytomegalovirus exposure and HLA in healthy donors. The PCR used 60 Vbeta and 13 Jbeta primers. TCRdb's table, derived via immunoSEQ multiplex PCR, lists solely in-frame clones and lacks some. The sample consists of approximately 140,000 clones, under 85% of them appearing once. Sequenced: PBMCs. Source of these receptors: a boy aged 10-17 years in good health and CMV-seronegative.

This sequence joins TRBV6-1 and TRBJ1-2; TRBD1 matches 7 bases. CDR3 length: 12 amino acids. The V and J ends lost 6 bases and 4 bases, in that order; junction bases with no gene match: 2. The germline V gene encodes CDR1 MNHNS and CDR2 SASEGT. CDR3 nucleotide sequence: TGTGCCAGCAGCGGGACAGCCTATGGCTACACCTTC. Its translation is CASSGTAYGYTF.

The CDR3 DNA reads as TGTGCCAGCAGCTTGGAGGCTAGCGGGAGTCCTTACAATGAGCAGTTCTTC. This codes for CASSLEASGSPYNEQFF. The V call is TRBV5-4, the J call TRBJ2-1; 10 nucleotides match TRBD2. This CDR3 spans 17 amino acids. V shed 0 bases, J shed 4 bases, and the junction held 7 bases outside the gene matches. CDR1 is SGHNT and CDR2 is YYREEE in the germline V gene (reference sequence).

This clone turned up a few times. One end of the junction does not line up with germline, which may come from a read error. The CDR3 here is CASSLGTDAYEQYF. CDR3 nucleotide sequence: TGCGCCAGCAGCTTAGGGACAGACGCCTATGAGCAGTACTTC. The chain recombines TRBV5-1 with TRBJ2-7, with 7 bases fitting TRBD1. Germline CDR1 is SGHRS and CDR2 is YFSETQ. The CDR3 contains 14 residues.

This chain uses TRBV5-4 with TRBJ2-2, with TRBD2 as a possible D gene (6 bases). This CDR3 is 15 amino acids long. In germline, CDR1 is SGHNT, CDR2 YYREEE (reference sequence). Trimming took 4 bases from V and 4 from J, leaving 14 bases between them. The CDR3 protein is CASSSPGGLTGELFF. In DNA form, the CDR3 reads TGTGCCAGCAGCAGCCCCGGGGGACTCACCGGGGAGCTGTTTTTT.

This chain uses TRBV4-3 with TRBJ2-4, with TRBD2 matching 7 bases. Trimming removed 0 bases from V and 4 bases from J; junction bases left unmatched: 3. The germline gives CDR1 LGHNA, CDR2 YSLEER. The CDR3 runs 15 residues. CDR3 sequence (DNA): TGCGCCAGCAGCCAAGAATTGGGGGGGAAAAACATTCAGTACTTC. Its protein product is CASSQELGGKNIQYF.

The chain is built from TRBV18 and TRBJ2-5, with D possibly TRBD1 on 5 matching bases. Germline assignment: CDR1 KGHSH and CDR2 LQKENI. Trimming pared 1 base from V and 2 bases from J, leaving 14 bases between. This CDR3 region has 16 residues. DNA of the CDR3: TGTGCCAGCTCACCACGCCAGGGCCATGTACAAGAGACCCAGTACTTC. This translates into CASSPRQGHVQETQYF.

Here the CDR3 DNA reads TGTGCCAGCAGCCAGGCGGCTTTCTTCTACGAGCAGTACTTC. Encoded protein: CASSQAAFFYEQYF. The chain joins TRBV14 to TRBJ2-7, with D unclear. This CDR3 contains 14 residues. Trimming took 3 bases from V and 3 from J, leaving 12 bases between them. Germline values: CDR1 SGHDN, CDR2 FVKESK.

This chain connects TRBV9 to TRBJ2-2, with TRBD1 matching over 7 bases. Germline V lookup: CDR1 SGDLS, CDR2 YYNGEE. The CDR3 runs 16 residues. J gave up 1 base and V 4 bases, and 7 bases lay outside the gene matches. The CDR3 nucleotides read TGTGCCAGCAGCATCCACCGGGACAGGAACACCGGGGAGCTGTTTTTT. It codes for CASSIHRDRNTGELFF.

On this clone itself: Other DNA sequences of this sample code for an identical CDR3. V is TRBV6-5 and J is TRBJ1-6; 7 bases match TRBD1. The CDR3 consists of 14 residues. CDR1 and CDR2 from the germline V gene are MNHEY and SVGAGI. Trimming took 6 bases from V and 5 from J; bases not matched to a gene: 4. CDR3 nucleotide sequence: TGTGCCAGCAGGACCGGGACAGATAATTCACCCCTCCACTTT. Its translation is CASRTGTDNSPLHF.

The rearrangement uses TRBV4-2 and TRBJ2-1, with no clear D. V lost 0 bases and J lost 15, with 12 bases in between. CDR1 is LGHNA, CDR2 YNFKEQ, per germline. The CDR3 consists of 12 residues. In nucleotides, the CDR3 is TGTGCCAGCAGCCAAGATACCTACGAAATGTTCTTC. Translated: CASSQDTYEMFF.

This rearrangement joins TRBV21-1 to TRBJ2-7; TRBD1 is the table's D call and was not checked against the DNA. TRBV21-1 is deemed a pseudogene. The CDR3 loop spans 13 amino acids. This CDR3 reads CAILPQGSHEQYF. The CDR3, as DNA: TGTGCCATCCTCCCACAGGGATCCCACGAGCAGTACTTC.

The rearrangement uses TRBV25-1 and TRBJ2-1; TRBD2 aligns across 9 bases. The V and J ends lost 3 bases and 4 bases, in that order; junction bases with no gene match: 4. The CDR3 runs to 15 residues. Germline CDR1 reads MGHDK; CDR2 reads SYGVNS. The CDR3 sequence is CASSDLREGYNEQFF. The CDR3 DNA is TGTGCCAGCAGTGATTTGCGGGAGGGATACAATGAGCAGTTCTTC. Complete variable domain (other parts from reference TRBV25-1 and TRBJ2-1): EADIYQTPRYLVIGTGKKITLECSQTMGHDKMYWYQQDPGMELHLIHYSYGVNSTEKGDLSSESTVSRIRTEHFPLTLESARPSHTSQYLCASSDLREGYNEQFFGPGTRLTVL.

The CDR3 loop reads CASGSRGGISNQPQHF. The CDR3 DNA sequence: TGTGCTAGTGGTTCCCGGGGAGGGATTAGCAATCAGCCCCAGCATTTT. The rearrangement uses TRBV12-5 and TRBJ1-5; D gene unclear. This CDR3 is 16 amino acids long. Germline lookup yields CDR1 LGHNT and CDR2 FRNRAP. V lost 4 bases and J lost 0, with 13 bases in between.

The CDR3 here is CASSPGLASDTQYF. The CDR3 region has the DNA TGTGCCAGCTCGCCGGGACTAGCTTCAGATACGCAGTATTTT. The chain has TRBV18 and TRBJ2-3; 9 bases agree with TRBD2. V lost 6 bases, J lost 4 bases, and 5 bases stayed unmatched. CDR1 and CDR2 (germline): KGHSH, LQKENI. The CDR3 has 14 residues.

The J gene is TRBJ1-1, the V gene TRBV7-9; D call uncertain. The CDR3 has 13 residues. Trimming removed 1 base at V and 1 base at J, with 4 bases between. Per the germline V gene, CDR1 is SEHNR and CDR2 is FQNEAQ (reference sequence). This CDR3 reads CASSLVANTEAFF. The DNA for the CDR3 is TGTGCCAGCAGCTTAGTGGCGAACACTGAAGCTTTCTTT.

The CDR3 protein is CASSLGGGRSDTQYF. CDR3 bases: TGTGCCAGCAGCTTAGGCGGGGGGAGGTCAGATACGCAGTATTTT. The gene calls are TRBV13 and TRBJ2-3; 7 nucleotides align to TRBD2. CDR1 and CDR2 from the germline V gene are PRHDT and FYEKMQ (reference sequence). V shed 0 bases and J 4 bases; nucleotides not matched to a gene: 4. This CDR3 is 15 amino acids long.

The chain employs TRBV27 and TRBJ1-1, with D hard to call. This CDR3 is built from 14 residues. Germline V gives CDR1 MNHEY, CDR2 SMNVEV (reference sequence). Trimming cost V 3 bases and J 3 bases, with 11 bases left between them. CDR3 bases: TGTGCCAGCAGTTTCATCCGCGGGGACACTGAAGCTTTCTTT. Translated: CASSFIRGDTEAFF.

The chain combines TRBV19 with TRBJ2-2; 8 nucleotides line up with TRBD2. The V segment lost 10 bases and the J segment 6 bases; nucleotides outside the gene matches: 13. The CDR3 contains 15 residues. Germline assignment: CDR1 LNHDA and CDR2 SQIVND (reference sequence). The CDR3 DNA follows: TGTGCCAACCAACCGGGGGGGGCCTATCCCGGGGAGCTGTTTTTT. Translated: CANQPGGAYPGELFF.

This chain links TRBV5-1 with TRBJ2-7, with 7 bases aligning to TRBD1. The V and J ends lost 4 bases and 4 bases, in that order; junction bases with no gene match: 8. The CDR3 has 14 residues. Looked up from germline, CDR1 is SGHRS and CDR2 is YFSETQ. The CDR3 is CASSPPGQIYEQYF. The CDR3 DNA sequence: TGCGCCAGCAGCCCCCCGGGACAGATATACGAGCAGTACTTC.

The rearrangement links TRBV19 to TRBJ2-5; 9 nucleotides line up with TRBD1. Germline CDR1 reads LNHDA; CDR2 reads SQIVND (reference sequence). The CDR3 contains 19 residues. V was clipped by 9 bases and J by 0 bases; unmatched bases: 20. CDR3 DNA: TGTGCCAGGGTCAAAAAAGGACAGGGGTTTCGGGCGTACCAAGAGACCCAGTACTTC. Translating gives CARVKKGQGFRAYQETQYF.

The chain carries TRBV9 and TRBJ2-3; D is perhaps TRBD2 (7 bases). Trimming cost V 1 base and J 5 bases, with 14 bases left between them. The CDR3 is 15 amino acids. Germline assignment: CDR1 SGDLS and CDR2 YYNGEE. The DNA of the CDR3 is TGTGCCAGCAGCGTATCGGGGGGCGCGGTAGATACGCAGTATTTT. Protein product: CASSVSGGAVDTQYF.

For the CDR3, the DNA is TGTGCCAGCAGCACTTGCGACAGGGTATATGAAAAACTGTTTTTT. Translation: CASSTCDRVYEKLFF. The gene calls are TRBV5-5 and TRBJ1-4, with 7 positions matching TRBD1. The V gene end was trimmed by 4 bases and the J gene end by 6 bases; junction bases not matched to a gene: 9. Germline lookup yields CDR1 SGHKS and CDR2 YYEKEE (reference sequence). CDR3 length: 15 amino acids.

The chain links TRBV4-1 to TRBJ1-2; D remains unclear. The CDR3 sequence is 16 residues long. The V end was cut by 3 bases, the J end by 3 bases, with 17 bases between. From germline, CDR1 is MGHRA and CDR2 YSYEKL. The CDR3 DNA is TGCGCCAGCAGCCAGGCCGGGAAATCCTCCTACTATGGCTACACCTTC. Amino acids: CASSQAGKSSYYGYTF.

In its sample, this clone was seen once. The chain combines TRBV29-1 with TRBJ2-1; D ambiguous. Germline CDR1 and CDR2: SQVTM and ANQGSEA. The CDR3 has 16 residues. Trimming shortened V by 7 bases and J by 8 bases, and 27 bases separated the two germline ends. The CDR3 DNA reads TGCAGCGCCCGATCCTTTCGGCTAAAGCTAGTCGATGAGCAGTTCTTC. Protein product: CSARSFRLKLVDEQFF.

This clone was counted a few times. The V gene is TRBV6-7, the J gene TRBJ1-1; 9 bases agree with TRBD1. TRBV6-7 is marked as an open reading frame, function uncertain. The ends lost 9 bases at V and 8 bases at J; junction bases unmatched: 25. The CDR3 has 18 residues. CDR3 nucleotide sequence: TGTGCCAGAAAAAGTACCGGGACAGGGAATCATCCAAGCCGCGAAGCTTTCTTT. Protein product: CARKSTGTGNHPSREAFF.

The chain couples TRBV7-2 to TRBJ2-5; 7 bases are shared with TRBD2. The CDR3 totals 16 residues. The ends lost 1 base at V and 1 base at J; junction bases unmatched: 6. The germline V gene has CDR1 SGHTA and CDR2 FQGNSA. The CDR3 sequence is CASSLGGEGLQETQYF. The CDR3 nucleotides are TGTGCCAGCAGCTTAGGCGGGGAGGGCCTCCAAGAGACCCAGTACTTC.

The chain links TRBV7-9 to TRBJ1-1; 8 bases agree with TRBD1. The CDR3 length is 15 residues. Germline V gives CDR1 SEHNR, CDR2 FQNEAQ (reference sequence). V trimming: 0 bases; J trimming: 3 bases; junction bases outside the gene matches: 3. The CDR3: CASSLADRGHTEAFF. The CDR3 DNA follows: TGTGCCAGCAGCTTAGCTGACAGGGGTCACACTGAAGCTTTCTTT.

V is TRBV7-8 and J is TRBJ1-4; TRBD1 matches 9 bases. Germline-derived CDR1 and CDR2 are SGHVS and FQNEAQ. The CDR3 loop spans 15 amino acids. V trimming: 5 bases; J trimming: 7 bases; junction bases outside the gene matches: 8. The CDR3 loop reads CASSKIQGAAEKLFF. The CDR3 DNA reads TGTGCCAGCAGCAAAATACAGGGGGCGGCTGAAAAACTGTTTTTT.